A selection of T cell receptor beta chains follows, all from one sample in a study of response to subunit inactivated influenza vaccine. TCRdb re-called the RT-PCR reads with MiXCR, one entry per CDR3 protein. The sample lists around 650,000 distinct CDR3 sequences; around a sixth were seen once. Sequences were derived from PBMCs from blood, sampled 11 to 12 days after vaccination. These receptors originate from a man between 50 and 59 years old who received an inactivated influenza vaccine. Both conserved end residues are part of each CDR3. D genes are given only for firm matches. Only part of the rows carry a size: once, few, many, or a class if the clone is expanded.

j_call	v_call	clone_size	d_call	cdr3_aa	cdr3_nt
TRBJ2-7	TRBV20-1	NA	TRBD2	CSASPLAGASYEQYF	TGCAGTGCCTCTCCTTTAGCGGGCGCATCCTACGAGCAGTACTTC
TRBJ2-7	TRBV7-8	NA	TRBD1	CASSSTLTGGASYEQYF	TGTGCCAGCAGCTCGACCTTGACAGGGGGCGCGAGCTACGAGCAGTACTTC
TRBJ2-3	TRBV7-2	NA	NA	CASSMGGDTQYF	TGTGCCAGCAGCATGGGGGGAGATACGCAGTATTTT
TRBJ2-3	TRBV7-2	NA	TRBD2	CASSLGTSGGRTDTQYF	TGTGCCAGCAGCCTTGGGACTAGCGGGGGCCGCACAGATACGCAGTATTTT
TRBJ2-1	TRBV10-3	few	TRBD2	CAIMPGTSASNEQFF	TGTGCCATCATGCCCGGGACTAGCGCTAGCAATGAGCAGTTCTTC
TRBJ1-1	TRBV3-1	NA	TRBD1	CASSPRGLGRAFF	TGTGCCAGCAGCCCTAGGGGGCTGGGAAGAGCTTTCTTT
TRBJ2-7	TRBV5-1	many	NA	CASSNNYEQYF	TGCGCCAGCAGCAACAACTACGAGCAGTACTTC
TRBJ2-2	TRBV5-1	many	NA	CASSLTGAGELFF	TGCGCCAGCAGCTTGACGGGGGCCGGGGAGCTGTTTTTT
TRBJ2-3	TRBV12-3/TRBV12-4	NA	TRBD1	CASSWEGQGLADTQYF	TGTGCCAGCAGTTGGGAGGGACAGGGGTTGGCAGATACGCAGTATTTT
TRBJ1-2	TRBV29-1	few	NA	CSVTQSNYGYTF	TGCAGCGTTACACAGTCTAACTATGGCTACACCTTC
TRBJ2-1	TRBV4-1	NA	TRBD2	CASGQPGLADSEQFF	TGCGCCAGCGGCCAACCTGGACTAGCAGATAGTGAGCAGTTCTTC